The sequence of this TCR beta chain was determined in a study of T cell changes during pregnancy in multiple sclerosis. Assay: immunoSEQ multiplex PCR; the TCRdb copy retains only in-frame clones and omits some. This table holds approximately 73,000 clones, approximately 90% found once. The starting material was CD4+ T cells from peripheral blood mononuclear cells, obtained before pregnancy. This sequence originates from a female donor with multiple sclerosis, enrolled in a pregnancy study.

CDR3 sequence reads: CASRRPGGEQFF. CDR3 nucleotide sequence: TGTGCCAGTAGACGTCCCGGAGGGGAGCAGTTCTTC. The rearrangement uses TRBV19 and TRBJ2-1; D possibly corresponds to TRBD2 (6 bases). CDR3 length: 12 residues. Germline V gives CDR1 LNHDA, CDR2 SQIVND (reference sequence). V lost 6 bases and J 10 bases, leaving 13 bases between the germline ends.